This T cell receptor beta chain was captured in a study of CD4 and CD8 cells across lung adenocarcinoma regions. Via MiXCR, TCRdb re-called the PCR reads, giving one row per CDR3 protein. In the table there are 16,000 or so distinct CDR3 sequences, around 50% of which are singletons. This clonotype is medium-sized. V was clipped by 1 base and J by 5 bases; unmatched bases: 7. The CDR3 has 15 amino acids. Germline-derived CDR1 and CDR2 are MNHEY and SVGAGI. This TCR was recovered from a female donor with lung adenocarcinoma. The CD4 and CD8 labels of this study may be unreliable. The sample consisted of CD8+ T cells from the center of a lung tumor. The J gene is TRBJ1-1, the V gene TRBV6-5; 7 bases are a match to TRBD1. The CDR3 DNA is TGTGCCAGCAGTTACTATACAGGGGTAGGGACTGAAGCTTTCTTT. This gives the protein CASSYYTGVGTEAFF.